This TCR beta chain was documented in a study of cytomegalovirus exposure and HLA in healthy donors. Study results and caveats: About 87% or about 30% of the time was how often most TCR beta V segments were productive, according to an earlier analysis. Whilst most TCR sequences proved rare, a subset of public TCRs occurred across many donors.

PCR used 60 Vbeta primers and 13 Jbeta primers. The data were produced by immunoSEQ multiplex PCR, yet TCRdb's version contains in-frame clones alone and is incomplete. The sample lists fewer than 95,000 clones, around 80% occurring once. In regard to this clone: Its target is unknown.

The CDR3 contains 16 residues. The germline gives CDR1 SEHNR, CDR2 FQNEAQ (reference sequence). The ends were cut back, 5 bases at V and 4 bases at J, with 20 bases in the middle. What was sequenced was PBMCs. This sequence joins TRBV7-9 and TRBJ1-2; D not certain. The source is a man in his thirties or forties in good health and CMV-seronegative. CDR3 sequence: CASSPQGRGLGYGYTF. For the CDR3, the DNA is TGTGCCAGCAGCCCCCAAGGGAGAGGGCTAGGCTATGGCTACACCTTC.